The rows below give T cell receptor beta chains drawn from one sample of a study of T cell repertoires in cytomegalovirus infection. Via MiXCR, TCRdb re-called the reads, giving one row per CDR3 protein. The sample lists about 460,000 distinct CDR3 sequences, approximately 10% occurring once. Sequencing input: PBMCs. The receptors originated from a human donor in good health (CMV status not recorded). Some clones in this sample may be carry-over from other donors' samples. Both conserved end residues are part of each CDR3. D genes are given only for firm matches. Clone size is stated in some rows and not others, as once, few, many or a class when expanded.

D	J	size	V	CDR3	DNA
TRBD2	TRBJ2-1	many	TRBV7-9	CASSPVGLAGGEEQFF	TGTGCCAGCAGCCCCGTTGGGTTAGCGGGGGGAGAAGAGCAGTTCTTC
.	TRBJ1-1	many	TRBV7-9	CASSLESGAFF	TGTGCCAGCAGCTTAGAGTCCGGAGCTTTCTTT
TRBD1	TRBJ2-3	many	TRBV4-2	CASSQAGGSYTDTQYF	TGTGCCAGCAGCCAAGCAGGGGGTTCATACACAGATACGCAGTATTTT
TRBD2	TRBJ2-4	few	TRBV20-1	CSARERGTWGIQYF	TGCAGTGCTAGGGAGCGGGGGACCTGGGGCATTCAGTACTTC
TRBD2	TRBJ2-7	.	TRBV18	CASSPSSGRDEQYF	TGTGCCAGCTCACCATCTAGCGGGAGGGACGAGCAGTACTTC
TRBD1	TRBJ1-2	many	TRBV7-2	CASRRTGGRYGYTF	TGTGCCAGCAGGCGGACAGGGGGTCGCTATGGCTACACCTTC
TRBD2	TRBJ2-1	many	TRBV7-4	CASRSSGGYNEQFF	TGTGCCAGCAGATCTAGCGGGGGGTACAATGAGCAGTTCTTC
.	TRBJ2-1	.	TRBV6-4	CASSEQGGNEQFF	TGTGCCAGCAGCGAACAAGGCGGCAATGAGCAGTTCTTC
.	TRBJ2-7	.	TRBV18	CASSPPSSGGPYEQYF	TGTGCCAGCTCACCCCCATCATCCGGGGGGCCTTACGAGCAGTACTTC
TRBD1	TRBJ1-5	few	TRBV19	CASTLTGGYGNQPQHF	TGTGCCAGTACCCTGACAGGGGGCTACGGCAATCAGCCCCAGCATTTT
.	TRBJ1-1	.	TRBV19	CASTSFWADQNTEAFF	TGTGCCAGTACATCCTTCTGGGCAGACCAGAACACTGAAGCTTTCTTT
TRBD2	TRBJ2-3	many	TRBV7-8	CASSPRTSGAGTDTQYF	TGTGCCAGCAGCCCCAGGACTAGCGGAGCAGGCACAGATACGCAGTATTTT
.	TRBJ2-3	many	TRBV7-3	CASSARGETPVDTQYF	TGTGCCAGCAGCGCCCGGGGTGAAACCCCGGTAGATACGCAGTATTTT
TRBD1	TRBJ2-1	many	TRBV19	CASSQGAIEQFF	TGTGCCAGTAGTCAGGGGGCTATCGAGCAGTTCTTC
TRBD1	TRBJ2-5	many	TRBV5-4	CASSSRTGVQETQYF	TGTGCCAGCAGCTCTAGGACAGGGGTTCAAGAGACCCAGTACTTC
TRBD2	TRBJ2-7	many	TRBV6-1	CASCPGGANEQYF	TGTGCCAGCTGCCCCGGGGGGGCCAACGAGCAGTACTTC
.	TRBJ2-2	few	TRBV27	CASSRMDSYTGELFF	TGTGCCAGCAGTCGTATGGACAGTTACACCGGGGAGCTGTTTTTT
TRBD2	TRBJ2-2	many	TRBV28	CASSTPGASGRTGELFF	TGTGCCAGCAGTACCCCAGGGGCTAGCGGGAGGACCGGGGAGCTGTTTTTT
TRBD2	TRBJ2-3	few	TRBV20-1	CSARALAGARTDTQYF	TGCAGTGCTAGAGCCCTAGCGGGGGCGCGCACAGATACGCAGTATTTT
TRBD2	TRBJ2-5	few	TRBV20-1	CSARDPSGVREETQYF	TGCAGTGCTAGAGATCCGAGCGGGGTTCGAGAAGAGACCCAGTACTTC
.	TRBJ1-5	many	TRBV28	CASSSAAEGNQPQHF	TGTGCCAGCAGTTCGGCCGCGGAAGGCAATCAGCCCCAGCATTTT
.	TRBJ2-2	many	TRBV10-3	CAIGGDGPANTGELFF	TGTGCCATCGGCGGTGATGGCCCAGCTAACACCGGGGAGCTGTTTTTT
.	TRBJ1-5	many	TRBV6-2/TRBV6-3	CASRDLQGGLGQPQHF	TGTGCCAGCAGGGACCTACAGGGAGGGTTAGGACAGCCCCAGCATTTT
.	TRBJ1-4	few	TRBV5-4	CASSTPTARGEKLFF	TGTGCCAGCAGCACGCCGACCGCCCGGGGTGAAAAACTGTTTTTT
.	TRBJ2-1	many	TRBV28	CASSSRTGFVFWQFF	.
TRBD2	TRBJ2-1	many	TRBV28	CASSLSGGPHEQFF	TGTGCCAGCAGTTTGTCGGGAGGGCCACATGAGCAGTTCTTC
TRBD1	TRBJ2-1	.	TRBV9	CASSVAGQDSYNERFF	TGTGCCAGCAGCGTAGCGGGACAGGACTCCTACAATGAGCGGTTCTTC
TRBD1	TRBJ1-1	many	TRBV2	CASSNRGRNTEAFF	TGTGCCAGCAGTAACAGGGGCCGGAACACTGAAGCTTTCTTT
TRBD2	TRBJ2-4	many	TRBV6-2/TRBV6-3	CASSLSGSGGIQYF	TGTGCCAGCAGTCTTAGCGGGAGCGGTGGCATTCAGTACTTC
.	TRBJ2-3	many	TRBV9	CASSVGGADTQYF	TGTGCCAGTAGTGTTGGAGGCGCAGATACGCAGTATTTT
TRBD1	TRBJ1-2	many	TRBV29-1	CSVTGQGGNYGYTF	TGCAGCGTCACGGGCCAGGGGGGTAACTATGGCTACACCTTC
TRBD1	TRBJ1-4	.	TRBV13	CASSKGGQPSFNEKLFF	TGTGCCAGCAGCAAAGGGGGACAGCCTAGCTTTAATGAAAAACTGTTTTTT
TRBD1	TRBJ2-5	few	TRBV29-1	CSVDDRSTGVETQYF	TGCAGCGTTGATGATCGGTCGACAGGGGTGGAGACCCAGTACTTC
.	TRBJ2-7	many	TRBV12-3/TRBV12-4	CASGHSGAQYF	TGTGCCAGCGGACATTCCGGCGCGCAGTACTTC
.	TRBJ2-7	many	TRBV6-1	CASSRTHYEQYF	TGTGCCAGCAGTAGGACCCACTACGAGCAGTACTTC
TRBD1	TRBJ1-6	many	TRBV6-1	CASTPDRVNSPLHF	TGTGCCAGCACCCCGGACAGGGTAAATTCACCCCTCCACTTT
.	TRBJ2-7	many	TRBV18	CASSPQQGSYEQYF	TGTGCCAGCTCACCACAGCAGGGTTCCTACGAGCAGTACTTC
TRBD1	TRBJ1-5	few	TRBV2	CASSGQGDTNQPQHF	TGTGCCAGCAGTGGGCAGGGGGATACTAATCAGCCCCAGCATTTT
.	TRBJ2-4	.	TRBV29-1	CSVRGQGGAKNIQYF	TGCAGCGTTAGAGGGCAGGGGGGGGCCAAAAACATTCAGTACTTC
.	TRBJ1-3	.	TRBV6-2/TRBV6-3	CASSYSARGAGNTIYF	TGTGCCAGCAGTTACTCGGCTCGGGGGGCTGGAAACACCATATATTTT
.	TRBJ1-2	many	TRBV12-3/TRBV12-4	CASSREGRGYTF	TGTGCCAGCAGCCGAGAGGGTAGGGGCTACACCTTC
.	TRBJ1-1	.	TRBV19	CASSILRETEAFF	TGTGCCAGTAGTATACTGAGGGAGACTGAAGCTTTCTTT
.	TRBJ2-3	many	TRBV12-3/TRBV12-4	CASSLTQTDTDTQYF	TGTGCCAGCAGTTTGACCCAGACCGACACAGATACGCAGTATTTT
.	TRBJ2-4	.	TRBV5-1	CASSWGTPGDIQYF	TGCGCCAGCAGCTGGGGGACTCCGGGAGACATTCAGTACTTC
.	TRBJ1-3	many	TRBV7-8	CASSLASASSGNTIYF	TGTGCCAGCAGCTTAGCTTCAGCTAGCTCTGGAAACACCATATATTTT